Sequencing of this T cell receptor (beta chain) was carried out in a study of response to subunit inactivated influenza vaccine. TCRdb reanalysed the RT-PCR reads using MiXCR and keeps one entry per CDR3 protein. This table has 150,000 to 200,000 distinct CDR3 sequences, 9.5% to 15% appearing once. Germline V gene lookup returns CDR1 DFQATT and CDR2 SNEGSKA (reference sequence). The V and J ends lost 4 bases and 4 bases respectively, with 26 bases between them. CDR3 length equals 17 residues. As regards this clonotype: This may stem from a read error, because a much larger clone lies one nucleotide away.

The sample was also reused in another study, on T cells expressing NK-cell markers. That report adds: UMIs accompanied the 5'RACE template switching by which TCR beta cDNA was made. For about 6 donors, the dominant NKG2C+ clonotypes made up about 1.0-8% of their CD8+ T cells. These clonotypes additionally ranked first within the CD3+CD56-NKG2C+ fraction of several donors.

The sequenced sample was CD8+ T cells sorted from PBMCs, obtained 11 to 12 days after vaccination. This TCR was recovered from a man aged 50 to 60 who received an inactivated influenza vaccine. The chain carries TRBV20-1 and TRBJ2-7; D perhaps matches TRBD2 (7 bases). CDR3: CSAKSLSGGRMGYEQYF. CDR3 DNA: TGCAGTGCTAAGAGTTTGTCCGGGGGGCGCATGGGTTACGAGCAGTACTTC.